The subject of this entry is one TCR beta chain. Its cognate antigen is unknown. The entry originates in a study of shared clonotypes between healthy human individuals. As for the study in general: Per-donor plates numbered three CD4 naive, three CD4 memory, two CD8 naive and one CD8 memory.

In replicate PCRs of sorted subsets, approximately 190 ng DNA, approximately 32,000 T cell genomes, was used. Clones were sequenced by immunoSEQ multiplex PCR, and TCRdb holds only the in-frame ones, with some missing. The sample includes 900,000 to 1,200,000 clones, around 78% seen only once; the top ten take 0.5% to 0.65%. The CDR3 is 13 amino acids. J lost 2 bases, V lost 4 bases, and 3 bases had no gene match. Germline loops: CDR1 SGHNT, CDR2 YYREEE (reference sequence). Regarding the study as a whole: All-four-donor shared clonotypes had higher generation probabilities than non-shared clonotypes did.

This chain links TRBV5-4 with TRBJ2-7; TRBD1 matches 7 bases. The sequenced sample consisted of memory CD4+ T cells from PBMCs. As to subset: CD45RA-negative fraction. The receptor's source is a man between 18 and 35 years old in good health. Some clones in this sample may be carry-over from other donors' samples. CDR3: CASSQDRTYEQYF. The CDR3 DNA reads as TGTGCCAGCAGCCAGGACAGGACCTACGAGCAGTACTTC.